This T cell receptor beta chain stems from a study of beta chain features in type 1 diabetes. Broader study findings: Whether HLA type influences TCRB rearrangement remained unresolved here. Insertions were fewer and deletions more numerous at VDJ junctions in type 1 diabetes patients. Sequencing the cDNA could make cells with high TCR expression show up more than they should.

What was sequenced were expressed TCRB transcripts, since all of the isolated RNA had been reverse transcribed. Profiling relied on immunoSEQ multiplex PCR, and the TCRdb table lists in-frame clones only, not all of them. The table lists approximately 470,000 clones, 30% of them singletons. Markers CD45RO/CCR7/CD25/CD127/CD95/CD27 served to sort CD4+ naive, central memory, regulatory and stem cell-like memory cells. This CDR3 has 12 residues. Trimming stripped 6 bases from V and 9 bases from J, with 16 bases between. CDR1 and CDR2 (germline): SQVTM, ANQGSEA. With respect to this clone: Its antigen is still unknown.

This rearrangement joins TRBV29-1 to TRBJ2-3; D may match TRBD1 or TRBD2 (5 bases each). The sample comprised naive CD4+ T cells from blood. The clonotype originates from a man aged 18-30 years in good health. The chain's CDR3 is CSVSSGPGTQYF. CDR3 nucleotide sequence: TGCAGCGTAAGCTCAGGGCCGGGGACGCAGTATTTT.